Below, one T cell receptor (beta chain) is given with its context. Data came from immunoSEQ multiplex PCR; TCRdb stores just in-frame clones and leaves some out. The data hold tens of thousands of clones, with about 94% observed a single time. The data derive from a study of control samples from healthy donors and cancer patients. The germline CDR1 and CDR2 sequences are MGHRA and YSYEKL. Trimming left V 3 bases short and J 0 bases short, with 9 bases between. The CDR3 is made up of 14 amino acids. The sequenced material came from blood. The rearrangement joins TRBV4-1 to TRBJ2-7, with D maybe TRBD2 (5 bases). The source of this sequence is a woman in her twenties or thirties in good health. The CDR3 nucleotides are TGCGCCAGCAGCCACCCCGGGGTCTCCTACGAGCAGTACTTC. Encoded protein: CASSHPGVSYEQYF.